These T cell receptor beta chains were read from a single sample in a study of shared clonotypes between healthy human individuals. Assay: immunoSEQ multiplex PCR; the TCRdb copy retains only in-frame clones and omits some. The sample holds about 2.2 million clones, 93% seen once. The material sequenced was naive CD8+ T cells from PBMCs. The source of these receptors is a man aged 18 to 29 in good health. Some clones in this sample may be carry-over from other donors' samples. CDR3s include the opening cysteine and the closing phenylalanine or tryptophan. D genes are given only for firm matches. Expanded clones are given a class, and other clones once, few, many or no size at all.

j_call d_call clone_size v_call cdr3_aa cdr3_nt
TRBJ2-7 TRBD1 once TRBV5-6 CASSLGTGFYEQYF TGTGCCAGCAGCTTAGGGACAGGGTTCTACGAGCAGTACTTC
TRBJ2-3 - - TRBV6-1 CASSGLLGTDTQYF TGTGCCAGCAGTGGCCTATTAGGCACAGATACGCAGTATTTT
TRBJ2-7 - - TRBV13 CASSRTSGSNSYEQYF TGTGCCAGCAGCCGGACAAGCGGATCTAACTCCTACGAGCAGTACTTC
TRBJ1-5 - - TRBV28 CASTLGGDNQPQHF TGTGCCAGCACCCTAGGGGGGGACAATCAGCCCCAGCATTTT
TRBJ2-5 - - TRBV7-7 CASSSGGRPSGETQYF TGTGCCAGCAGCTCCGGCGGCAGGCCAAGTGGGGAGACCCAGTACTTC
TRBJ2-1 - - TRBV28 CASSSRGLYNEQFF TGTGCCAGCAGTAGCCGGGGACTTTACAATGAGCAGTTCTTC
TRBJ1-1 - - TRBV7-2 CASSLSVGWSAFF TGTGCCAGCAGCTTATCTGTGGGGTGGTCGGCTTTCTTT
TRBJ2-7 - - TRBV27 CASSPQGYRKDEQYF TGTGCCAGCAGCCCACAGGGCTATAGAAAGGACGAGCAGTACTTC
TRBJ2-7 - once TRBV7-2 CASSLPVWGGADRYEQYF TGTGCCAGCAGCTTACCAGTGTGGGGGGGGGCCGACCGCTACGAGCAGTACTTC
TRBJ2-7 TRBD2 - TRBV19 CASSIAAGGLYEQYF TGTGCCAGTAGTATCGCAGCGGGAGGGCTCTACGAGCAGTACTTC
TRBJ1-2 TRBD1 - TRBV29-1 CSLKTQGAGGYTF TGCAGCCTTAAGACACAGGGGGCAGGAGGCTACACCTTC
TRBJ2-1 - - TRBV5-6 CASSGGPSSYNEQFF TGTGCCAGCAGCGGGGGGCCGAGCTCCTACAATGAGCAGTTCTTC
TRBJ2-1 - few TRBV2 CASIGRDPYNEQFF TGTGCCAGCATTGGACGGGATCCCTACAATGAGCAGTTCTTC
TRBJ1-4 - - TRBV28 CASSSAGSATNEKLFF TGTGCCAGCAGTTCAGCCGGTTCAGCAACTAATGAAAAACTGTTTTTT
TRBJ1-1 - - TRBV9 CASSVVDSSIMAEAFF TGTGCCAGCAGCGTAGTCGACTCCTCCATAATGGCTGAAGCTTTCTTT
TRBJ1-1 - once TRBV7-9 CASSFLEHTEAFF TGTGCCAGCAGCTTTTTGGAGCACACTGAAGCTTTCTTT
TRBJ1-1 - - TRBV5-6 CASQELMNTEAFF TGTGCCAGCCAAGAATTAATGAACACTGAAGCTTTCTTT
TRBJ2-1 TRBD2 - TRBV7-2 CASSSRDSGTNEQFF TGTGCCAGCAGCTCCCGTGATAGCGGGACCAATGAGCAGTTCTTC
TRBJ2-1 TRBD1 - TRBV7-6 CASSPGQGYNEQFF TGTGCCAGCAGCCCGGGACAGGGTTACAATGAGCAGTTCTTC
TRBJ2-5 - - TRBV5-1 CASSLFGSGETQYF TGCGCCAGCAGCTTGTTCGGGAGCGGGGAGACCCAGTACTTC
TRBJ1-5 - once TRBV4-1 CASGEGVHQPQHF TGCGCCAGCGGGGAAGGGGTGCATCAGCCCCAGCATTTT
TRBJ1-1 TRBD1 - TRBV7-9 CASSKRPGQGNTEAFF TGTGCCAGCAGCAAAAGACCGGGACAGGGGAACACTGAAGCTTTCTTT
TRBJ1-1 - - TRBV5-1 CASSPLDRLNTEAFF TGCGCCAGCAGCCCCCTAGACAGGTTGAACACTGAAGCTTTCTTT
TRBJ2-2 TRBD2 - TRBV27 CASSSPSSGRAGELFF TGTGCCAGCAGTTCCCCCTCTAGCGGGAGGGCCGGGGAGCTGTTTTTT
TRBJ1-5 TRBD1 - TRBV7-2 CASSLDRGVGQPQHF TGTGCCAGCAGCTTAGACAGGGGAGTAGGGCAGCCCCAGCATTTT
TRBJ1-2 - - TRBV27 CASSLSVGAGYTF TGTGCCAGCAGTTTATCAGTGGGGGCCGGCTACACCTTC
TRBJ2-5 - - TRBV2 CASSESAGAETQYF TGTGCCAGCAGTGAAAGCGCAGGGGCAGAGACCCAGTACTTC
TRBJ2-3 - once TRBV7-9 CASSGISATQYF TGTGCCAGCAGCGGAATATCCGCTACGCAGTATTTT
TRBJ1-2 - - TRBV7-9 CASSHRDKTYGYTF TGTGCCAGCAGCCACCGGGACAAGACCTATGGCTACACCTTC
TRBJ2-7 - - TRBV7-9 CASPCGGRVGEQYF TGTGCCAGCCCCTGTGGGGGCAGGGTGGGAGAGCAGTACTTC